The 9 T cell receptor beta chains reported below all come from one sample, sequenced in a study of blood T cell repertoires in COVID-19. The repertoire was sequenced with immunoSEQ multiplex PCR; TCRdb's copy has only in-frame clones and lacks some. The data show some 380,000 clones, 85% to 90% seen once. The sample was peripheral blood. The receptor source for this set is a man aged 18 to 29 with active or convalescent COVID-19.

The chain employs TRBV6-6 and TRBJ1-5; D perhaps matches TRBD1 (5 bases). Trimming removed 6 bases at V and 3 bases at J, with 15 bases between. The CDR3 runs 15 residues. Per germline, CDR1 MNHNY and CDR2 SVGAGI (reference sequence). Written as DNA, the CDR3 is TGTGCCAGCAGCACGGCATTAGGGGCCAATCAGCCCCAGCATTTT. Translation gives CASSTALGANQPQHF.

V usage is TRBV4-2 and J usage is TRBJ2-3; tentative D call: TRBD2 (6 bases). The germline V and J ends were trimmed by 5 bases and 2 bases, with 17 bases remaining between them. The CDR3 is made up of 16 amino acids. The germline V gene has CDR1 LGHNA and CDR2 YNFKEQ. CDR3 bases: TGTGCCAGCAGCTCTTCGACCGGGACTTACACAGATACGCAGTATTTT. Translating it yields CASSSSTGTYTDTQYF.

V usage is TRBV28 and J usage is TRBJ2-7; the D gene is possibly TRBD1 (7 bases). Per the germline V gene, CDR1 is MDHEN and CDR2 is SYDVKM. This CDR3 has 15 residues. V was trimmed by 2 bases and J by 4 bases, leaving 15 bases between them. The CDR3 DNA sequence: TGTGCCAGCAGTTTAGAGGGCAGGGGGGCTTACGAGCAGTACTTC. Translating gives CASSLEGRGAYEQYF.

The chain joins TRBV9 to TRBJ1-4; weak D call: TRBD1 (5 bases). Deletions cut 2 bases from V and 5 bases from J, with 10 bases between. The length of the CDR3 is 14 residues. The germline gives CDR1 SGDLS, CDR2 YYNGEE. CDR3 amino acids: CASSVTDWNEKLFF. The CDR3 bases are TGTGCCAGCAGCGTGACAGACTGGAATGAAAAACTGTTTTTT.

In this sample, this clone turned up a few times. The rearrangement uses TRBV10-3 and TRBJ2-7; tentative D call: TRBD2 (5 bases). The CDR3 loop spans 13 amino acids. Looked up from germline, CDR1 is ENHRY and CDR2 is SYGVKD. V lost 3 bases to trimming and J lost 3 bases, with 9 bases between them. The CDR3 loop reads CAISDGDYYEQYF. The CDR3, as DNA: TGTGCCATCAGTGACGGGGATTACTACGAGCAGTACTTC.

This chain joins TRBV6-6 and TRBJ2-1, with 7 bases aligning to TRBD1. This CDR3 has 17 residues. The V gene end was trimmed by 5 bases and the J gene end by 0 bases; junction bases not matched to a gene: 10. Germline V gene data show CDR1 as MNHNY and CDR2 as SVGAGI (reference sequence). CDR3 DNA sequence: TGTGCCAGCAGTCCATGGGGACAGAGGAGCTCCTACAATGAGCAGTTCTTC. This encodes CASSPWGQRSSYNEQFF.

The genes are TRBV5-1 and TRBJ1-6; 8 bases match TRBD1. V lost 4 bases to trimming and J lost 7 bases; unmatched junction nucleotides: 4. The germline V gene has CDR1 SGHRS and CDR2 YFSETQ. The CDR3 spans 14 residues. The CDR3 DNA sequence: TGCGCCAGCAGCAGTGCAGGGGGCAATTCACCCCTCCACTTT. Its protein product is CASSSAGGNSPLHF.

This sequence joins TRBV12-1 and TRBJ2-1; the DNA was not compared with TRBD2, the D call given in the table. TRBV12-1 is labeled a pseudogene. The CDR3 has 17 amino acids. The CDR3 DNA reads as TGTGCCAGCAGCAAACGACTTGAAGAACTCGGGGGCAATGAGCAGTTCTTC. This sequence encodes CASSKRLEELGGNEQFF.

The rearrangement links TRBV9 to TRBJ2-1; D unresolved. V was clipped by 4 bases and J by 9 bases, with 17 bases between them. In germline, CDR1 is SGDLS, CDR2 YYNGEE. The CDR3 loop spans 14 amino acids. CDR3 protein: CASSPEPLGGEQFF. The CDR3 DNA reads TGTGCCAGCAGCCCTGAACCCCTCGGCGGTGAGCAGTTCTTC.